Listed below are T cell receptor beta chains from one sample, sequenced in a study of cytomegalovirus exposure and HLA in healthy donors. The method was immunoSEQ multiplex PCR; TCRdb's version includes in-frame clones alone and lacks a portion of them. In the table there are about 130,000 clones, 81% of which are singletons. The sample taken for sequencing was PBMCs. Receptors originate from a man between 18 and 35 years old in good health and CMV-seronegative. The CDR3 runs from the conserved cysteine through the conserved F or W. A D gene is named only where the DNA matches it firmly. Size is omitted from some rows. Given values are once, few, many or a class for expanded clones.

J gene	V gene	clone size	D gene	CDR3 protein	CDR3 DNA
TRBJ2-1	TRBV4-3	.	TRBD1	CASSQDRSGTAAVF	TGCGCCAGCAGCCAGGATCGATCCGGGACAGCAGCGGTCTTC
TRBJ1-6	TRBV6-5	.	.	CASSYSNPSGNSPLHF	TGTGCCAGCAGTTACTCGAACCCCTCGGGTAACTCACCCCTCCACTTT
TRBJ2-3	TRBV4-1	.	TRBD1	CASSQTPGQRDTQYF	TGCGCCAGCAGCCAAACTCCGGGACAGAGAGATACGCAGTATTTT
TRBJ1-1	TRBV6-5	.	TRBD1	CASRETGLNTEAFF	TGTGCCAGCAGGGAGACAGGGTTGAACACTGAAGCTTTCTTT
TRBJ2-5	TRBV7-7	.	TRBD1	CASSPSGTGIGETQYF	TGTGCCAGCAGCCCGAGCGGGACAGGGATAGGAGAGACCCAGTACTTC
TRBJ2-5	TRBV6-6	.	TRBD2	CASRIAGQETQYF	TGTGCCAGCAGAATAGCGGGGCAAGAGACCCAGTACTTC
TRBJ2-3	TRBV6-6	once	TRBD1	CASSYFRDRGRDTQYF	TGTGCCAGCAGTTACTTCCGGGACAGGGGGCGAGATACGCAGTATTTT
TRBJ2-1	TRBV11-2	.	.	CASIWGPYNEQFF	TGTGCCAGCATCTGGGGGCCCTACAATGAGCAGTTCTTC
TRBJ1-2	TRBV19	.	.	CASSSWGGGYGYTF	TGTGCCAGTAGTTCATGGGGAGGGGGCTATGGCTACACCTTC
TRBJ2-3	TRBV7-2	.	TRBD2	CASSLDVAGGFDTQYF	TGTGCCAGCAGCTTAGATGTAGCGGGGGGGTTCGATACGCAGTATTTT
TRBJ1-2	TRBV9	.	.	CASSVGRERGNYGYTF	TGTGCCAGCAGCGTCGGACGTGAGAGGGGGAACTATGGCTACACCTTC
TRBJ1-6	TRBV9	.	.	CASSVRGAYNSPLHF	TGTGCCAGCAGCGTACGGGGGGCCTATAATTCACCCCTCCACTTT
TRBJ2-5	TRBV7-9	.	TRBD1	CASSLGTGALYF	TGTGCCAGCAGCCTGGGGACAGGAGCCCTATACTTC
TRBJ1-6	TRBV4-1	.	TRBD1	CASSQDQGVSPLHF	TGCGCCAGCAGCCAAGACCAGGGGGTTTCACCCCTCCACTTT
TRBJ2-3	TRBV5-1	.	.	CASSLGGTDTQYF	TGCGCCAGCAGTTTGGGCGGCACAGATACGCAGTATTTT
TRBJ1-1	TRBV5-1	.	.	CASSWQTNTEAFF	TGCGCCAGCAGCTGGCAGACTAACACTGAAGCTTTCTTT
TRBJ1-2	TRBV29-1	.	.	CSVDLNLSKLFGYTF	TGCAGCGTTGATTTGAACCTTTCTAAACTATTCGGCTACACCTTC